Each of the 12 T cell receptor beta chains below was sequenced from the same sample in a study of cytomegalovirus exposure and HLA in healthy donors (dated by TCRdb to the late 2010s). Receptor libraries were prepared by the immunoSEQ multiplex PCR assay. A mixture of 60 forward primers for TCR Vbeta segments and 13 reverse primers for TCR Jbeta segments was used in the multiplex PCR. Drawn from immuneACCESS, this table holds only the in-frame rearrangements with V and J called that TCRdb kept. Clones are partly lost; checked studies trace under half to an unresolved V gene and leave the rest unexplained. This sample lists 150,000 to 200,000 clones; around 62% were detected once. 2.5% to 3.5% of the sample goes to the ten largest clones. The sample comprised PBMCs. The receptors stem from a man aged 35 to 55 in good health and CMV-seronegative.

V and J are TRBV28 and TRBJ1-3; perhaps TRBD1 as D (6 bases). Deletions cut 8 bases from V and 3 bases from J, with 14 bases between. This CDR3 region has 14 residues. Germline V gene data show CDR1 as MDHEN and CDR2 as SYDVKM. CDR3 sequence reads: CASQGTAFGNTIYF. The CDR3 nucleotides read TGTGCCAGCCAGGGGACCGCTTTTGGAAACACCATATATTTT.

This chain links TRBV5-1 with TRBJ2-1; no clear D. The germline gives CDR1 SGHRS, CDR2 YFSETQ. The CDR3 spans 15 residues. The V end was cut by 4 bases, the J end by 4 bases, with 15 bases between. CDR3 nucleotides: TGCGCCAGCAGCAATGACGGAGCAACGTACAATGAGCAGTTCTTC. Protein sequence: CASSNDGATYNEQFF.

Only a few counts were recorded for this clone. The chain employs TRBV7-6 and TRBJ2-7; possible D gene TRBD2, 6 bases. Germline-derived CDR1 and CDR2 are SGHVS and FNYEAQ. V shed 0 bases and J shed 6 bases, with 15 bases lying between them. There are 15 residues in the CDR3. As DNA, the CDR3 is TGTGCCAGCAGCTTAGCACTAGCTACTGTGGGCGAGCAGTACTTC. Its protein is CASSLALATVGEQYF.

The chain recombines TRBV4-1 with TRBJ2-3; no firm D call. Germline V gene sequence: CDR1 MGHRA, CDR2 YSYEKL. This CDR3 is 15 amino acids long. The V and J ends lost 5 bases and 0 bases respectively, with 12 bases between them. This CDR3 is CASSSLAQSTDTQYF. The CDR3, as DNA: TGCGCCAGCAGCTCCTTAGCCCAAAGCACAGATACGCAGTATTTT.

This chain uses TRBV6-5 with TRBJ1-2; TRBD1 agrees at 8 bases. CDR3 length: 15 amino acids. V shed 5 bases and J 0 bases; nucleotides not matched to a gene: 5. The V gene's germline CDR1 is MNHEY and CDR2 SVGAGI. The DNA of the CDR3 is TGTGCCAGCAGTCCGAGGACAGGGTCTAACTATGGCTACACCTTC. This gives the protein CASSPRTGSNYGYTF.

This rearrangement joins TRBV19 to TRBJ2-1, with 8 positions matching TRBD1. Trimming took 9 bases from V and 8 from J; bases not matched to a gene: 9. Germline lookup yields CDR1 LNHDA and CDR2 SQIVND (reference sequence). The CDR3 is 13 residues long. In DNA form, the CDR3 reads TGTGCCAGCCCCCCCCCAGGGGGCGATGAGCAGTTCTTC. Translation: CASPPPGGDEQFF.

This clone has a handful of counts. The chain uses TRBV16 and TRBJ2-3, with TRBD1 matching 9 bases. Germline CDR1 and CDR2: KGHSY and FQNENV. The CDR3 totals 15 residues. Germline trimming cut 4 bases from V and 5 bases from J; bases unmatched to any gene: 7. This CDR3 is CASSPNRGRGDTQYF. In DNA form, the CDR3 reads TGTGCCAGCAGCCCCAACAGGGGGCGAGGAGATACGCAGTATTTT.

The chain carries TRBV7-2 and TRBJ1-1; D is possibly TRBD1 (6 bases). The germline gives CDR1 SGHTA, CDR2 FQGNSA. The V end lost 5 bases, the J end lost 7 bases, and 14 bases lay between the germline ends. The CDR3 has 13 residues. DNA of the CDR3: TGTGCCAGCAGCATACAGGGTGCCGGTGAAGCTTTCTTT. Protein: CASSIQGAGEAFF.

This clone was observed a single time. The CDR3, as DNA: TGTGCCTGGAGTGTACTAGCGGGGGGATGGGAGCAGTACTTC. Its translation is CAWSVLAGGWEQYF. The chain couples TRBV30 to TRBJ2-7, with 12 bases lining up with TRBD2. J was trimmed by 7 bases and V by 0 bases; bases with no gene match: 4. The CDR3 contains 14 residues. The germline V gene encodes CDR1 GTSNPN and CDR2 SVGIG (reference sequence). The full variable domain, its missing parts supplied by reference TRBV30 and TRBJ2-7, is SQTIHQWPATLVQPVGSPLSLECTVEGTSNPNLYWYRQAAGRGLQLLFYSVGIGQISSEVPQNLSASRPQDRQFILSSKKLLLSDSGFYLCAWSVLAGGWEQYFGPGTRLTVT.

This chain's CDR3 is CASSPLFGQGETQYF. In nucleotides, the CDR3 is TGTGCCAGCTCACCGCTTTTTGGGCAAGGAGAGACCCAGTACTTC. V and J are TRBV18 and TRBJ2-5, with D unresolved. This CDR3 contains 15 residues. With 3 bases removed from V and 4 bases from J, the gap between germline ends came to 15 bases. Germline V gives CDR1 KGHSH, CDR2 LQKENI.

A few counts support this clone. CDR3 nucleotide sequence: TGTGCCAGCAGTCGTGGGGACAGGCTGTTAAATGAGCAGTTCTTC. It is translated as CASSRGDRLLNEQFF. The V and J genes are TRBV7-8 and TRBJ2-1; 8 bases fit TRBD1. The CDR3 is made up of 15 amino acids. Per the germline V gene, CDR1 is SGHVS and CDR2 is FQNEAQ. V was pared by 6 bases and J by 7 bases, with 11 bases of the junction left unmatched.

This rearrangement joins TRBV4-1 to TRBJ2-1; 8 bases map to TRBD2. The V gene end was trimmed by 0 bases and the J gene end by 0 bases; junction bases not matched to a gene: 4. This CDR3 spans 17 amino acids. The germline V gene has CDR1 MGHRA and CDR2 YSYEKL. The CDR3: CASSQDVAGTSYNEQFF. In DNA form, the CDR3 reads TGCGCCAGCAGCCAAGACGTAGCGGGGACCTCCTACAATGAGCAGTTCTTC.